The entry that follows covers one T cell receptor (beta chain) sequence. Its specificity is not known. The record originates from a study of OX40 agonist ivuxolimab in advanced cancers. Study outcomes and limitations: At 0.1 to 3.0 mg/kg and by week 6, CD4+ and CD8+ T cells in the blood had expanded clonally. Researchers report that CD8+ T cells had, on average, more expanded clones than CD4+. Partial responders at 0.1-3.0 mg/kg had among the lowest clonal expansion.

Generated by immunoSEQ multiplex PCR, the TCRdb table keeps only in-frame clones and is missing some. The table includes about 62,000 clones, about four fifths detected once. Patients had blood sampled at baseline and again on cycle 4 day 1 and cycle 7 day 1. CDR3 length: 14 residues. Germline lookup yields CDR1 SGDLS and CDR2 YYNGEE. Between the trimmed V and J ends, which lost 6 bases and 3 bases, there was a span of 10 bases. The sequencing used CD4+ or CD8+ T cells sorted from blood, collected in a trial of the OX40 agonist ivuxolimab. The origin of this receptor is an adult with an advanced solid tumor such as melanoma, head and neck, liver or kidney cancer. The J gene is TRBJ1-6, the V gene TRBV9; unclear D gene. CDR3 bases: TGTGCCAGCAACGAGGCGGACTATAATTCACCCCTCCACTTT. Amino acids: CASNEADYNSPLHF.